This passage covers 20 T cell receptor beta chains from one sample sequenced in a study of T cell responses to AZD1222 COVID-19 vaccine. Using immunoSEQ multiplex PCR, the repertoire was profiled, and TCRdb retains in-frame clones only, with some absent. The sample comprises 95,000 to 100,000 clones, about 90% of which are singletons, and about 16% rests with the top ten. The specimen was peripheral blood, collected 28 days after the second AZD1222 dose. The receptors originated from an adult who received the AZD1222 COVID-19 vaccine.

The V and J genes are TRBV12-3 or TRBV12-4 and TRBJ2-1, with D possibly matching TRBD2 (6 bases). The CDR3 extends over 12 amino acids. With 6 bases removed from V and 9 bases from J, the gap between germline ends came to 12 bases. The CDR3 protein is CASSPAGPEQFF. Here the CDR3 DNA reads TGTGCCAGCAGCCCGGCGGGGCCTGAGCAGTTCTTC.

The V and J genes are TRBV27 and TRBJ1-5; TRBD1 matches at 7 bases. V shed 6 bases and J 4 bases; nucleotides not matched to a gene: 0. The germline CDR1 and CDR2 sequences are MNHEY and SMNVEV (reference sequence). The CDR3 length is 12 residues. The DNA of the CDR3 is TGTGCCAGCAGGGGACAGAATCAGCCCCAGCATTTT. Translation: CASRGQNQPQHF.

The CDR3 sequence is CATSELIRTSGFPWYEQYF. The CDR3 DNA sequence: TGTGCCACCAGTGAGCTTATTAGGACTAGCGGATTTCCCTGGTACGAGCAGTACTTC. V is TRBV24-1 and J is TRBJ2-7; 10 bases map to TRBD2. This CDR3 comprises 19 residues. The J segment lost 4 bases and the V segment lost 4 bases, leaving 18 bases of the junction unmatched. Germline V gene sequence: CDR1 KGHDR, CDR2 SFDVKD.

The V and J genes are TRBV2 and TRBJ2-7, with D possibly TRBD1 on 6 matching bases. The germline V gene encodes CDR1 SNHLY and CDR2 FYNNEI. Trimming cost V 8 bases and J 5 bases, with 16 bases left between them. CDR3 length: 13 residues. Written as DNA, the CDR3 is TGTGCCAGCTATGGACAGCAAAGAGACGAGCAGTACTTC. Translated: CASYGQQRDEQYF.

This clone has more than one count but fewer than ten. V is TRBV5-8 and J is TRBJ1-4; 9 nucleotides agree with TRBD1. There are 13 residues in the CDR3. With V trimmed by 7 bases and J by 7 bases, 5 bases remained unmatched. Germline CDR1 is SGHTS and CDR2 is YDEGEE. As DNA, the CDR3 is TGTGCCAGCGGAAGGACAGGGGCTGAAAAACTGTTTTTT. It specifies CASGRTGAEKLFF.

The V and J genes are TRBV2 and TRBJ1-5; D gene ambiguous. Germline values: CDR1 SNHLY, CDR2 FYNNEI. V gave up 5 bases and J gave up 7 bases, with 15 bases separating them. The CDR3 runs to 14 residues. CDR3 sequence reads: CASSIQDHVQPQHF. CDR3 coding DNA: TGTGCCAGCAGTATCCAGGACCACGTGCAGCCCCAGCATTTT.

The J gene is TRBJ1-3, the V gene TRBV30, with D maybe TRBD1 (5 bases). The V gene lost 1 base and the J gene lost 5 bases, with 12 bases spanning the gap. The CDR3 sequence is 14 residues long. The germline V gene encodes CDR1 GTSNPN and CDR2 SVGIG (reference sequence). CDR3 DNA: TGTGCCTGGAGTGGGGCAGGGAGTAGAAACACCATATATTTT. This translates into CAWSGAGSRNTIYF.

This chain links TRBV7-9 with TRBJ1-2; TRBD1 matches 10 bases. CDR1 and CDR2 (germline): SEHNR, FQNEAQ (reference sequence). The CDR3 is 13 amino acids. V shed 5 bases and J 8 bases; nucleotides not matched to a gene: 5. CDR3 nucleotide sequence: TGTGCCAGCAGCCTAGGACAGGGGGAAGGCTACACCTTC. Residues: CASSLGQGEGYTF.

The CDR3: CAWGGDTDTQYF. DNA for the CDR3: TGTGCCTGGGGGGGGGACACAGATACGCAGTATTTT. The rearrangement joins TRBV30 to TRBJ2-3; 7 bases agree with TRBD2. CDR3 size: 12 residues. Trimming at V came to 5 bases and at J to 2 bases, leaving 1 base not matched to a gene. From germline, CDR1 is GTSNPN and CDR2 SVGIG (reference sequence).

The rearrangement uses TRBV18 and TRBJ1-1; D perhaps matches TRBD1 (5 bases). The CDR3 is 16 amino acids. The ends were cut back, 2 bases at V and 3 bases at J, with 16 bases in the middle. Germline V gene lookup returns CDR1 KGHSH and CDR2 LQKENI. The CDR3 here is CASSPGTGLTDTEAFF. CDR3 bases: TGTGCCAGCTCACCAGGTACGGGGCTTACGGACACTGAAGCTTTCTTT.

The chain couples TRBV5-1 to TRBJ1-2, with D possibly being TRBD1 (6 bases). Trimming pared 4 bases from V and 5 bases from J, leaving 18 bases between. CDR1 and CDR2 from the germline V gene are SGHRS and YFSETQ. The CDR3 sequence is 15 residues long. CDR3 bases: TGCGCCAGCAGCCCTGAGCAGGGGACAATATATGGCTACACCTTC. Translation: CASSPEQGTIYGYTF.

The gene calls are TRBV11-3 and TRBJ2-4; D gene ambiguous. This CDR3 region has 15 residues. V was pared by 4 bases and J by 1 base, with 11 bases between. Germline CDR1 SGHNT, CDR2 YENEEA. As DNA, the CDR3 is TGTGCCAGCAGCTCCCACAGTGGGGCCAAAAACATTCAGTACTTC. Protein sequence: CASSSHSGAKNIQYF.

The chain carries TRBV6-5 and TRBJ1-2; D is ambiguous. The CDR3 length is 15 residues. CDR1 and CDR2 from the germline V gene are MNHEY and SVGAGI. The V end lost 4 bases, the J end lost 7 bases, and 19 bases lay between the germline ends. CDR3 in amino acids: CASSSDQVGIGGYTF. The CDR3 region has the DNA TGTGCCAGCAGTTCAGATCAGGTGGGCATCGGTGGCTACACCTTC.

This chain joins TRBV30 and TRBJ2-3; 13 bases are a match to TRBD2. V trimming: 3 bases; J trimming: 1 base; junction bases outside the gene matches: 7. The CDR3 has 17 residues. Germline lookup yields CDR1 GTSNPN and CDR2 SVGIG (reference sequence). CDR3 amino acids: CAWSGLAGAEGTDTQYF. The CDR3 region has the DNA TGTGCCTGGAGCGGACTAGCGGGAGCTGAGGGCACAGATACGCAGTATTTT.

V gene TRBV3-1 (or the pseudogene TRBV3-2) combines with J gene TRBJ2-3, with 8 bases identical to TRBD2. V lost 1 base to trimming and J lost 3 bases; unmatched junction nucleotides: 12. CDR3 length equals 18 residues. The germline gives CDR1 LGHDT, CDR2 YNNKEL (reference sequence). The CDR3, as DNA: TGTGCCAGCAGCCAAGTCGGGCGGGGGAGCGGGAGTACAGATACGCAGTATTTT. It encodes CASSQVGRGSGSTDTQYF.

The chain has TRBV2 and TRBJ1-4, with no clear D. The V end lost 3 bases, the J end lost 1 base, and 6 bases lay between the germline ends. Germline-derived CDR1 and CDR2 are SNHLY and FYNNEI. This CDR3 is 14 amino acids long. CDR3 nucleotide sequence: TGTGCCAGCAGTGACCCGGTAACTAATGAAAAACTGTTTTTT. Protein product: CASSDPVTNEKLFF.

This rearrangement joins TRBV3-1 (or the pseudogene TRBV3-2) to TRBJ1-3; no clear D gene. From germline, CDR1 is LGHDT and CDR2 YNNKEL (reference sequence). The CDR3 contains 16 residues. Trimming took off 3 bases at V and 0 bases at J, with 12 bases between the two ends. The CDR3 region is CASSHPPDYSGNTIYF. CDR3 DNA sequence: TGTGCCAGCAGCCATCCCCCGGACTACTCTGGAAACACCATATATTTT.

The gene calls are TRBV20-1 and TRBJ1-2, with a weak D call TRBD1 (5 bases). V lost 5 bases to trimming and J lost 3 bases, with 7 bases between them. Germline V lookup: CDR1 DFQATT, CDR2 SNEGSKA (reference sequence). The CDR3 is 11 residues long. The CDR3 spells CSARTHYGYTF. In nucleotides, the CDR3 is TGCAGTGCTCGGACACACTATGGCTACACCTTC.

V is TRBV30 and J is TRBJ2-5; 7 bases are a match to TRBD2. The CDR3 extends over 14 amino acids. The J segment lost 4 bases and the V segment lost 2 bases, leaving 7 bases of the junction unmatched. Germline CDR1 is GTSNPN and CDR2 is SVGIG (reference sequence). As DNA, the CDR3 is TGTGCCTGGAGTCCTTTGGGCGGGGGAGAGACCCAGTACTTC. Residues: CAWSPLGGGETQYF.

J is TRBJ2-1 and V is TRBV19, with D possibly being TRBD1 (7 bases). V was shortened by 3 bases and J by 9 bases, with 18 bases between the two germline ends. The CDR3 covers 15 residues. CDR1 is LNHDA, CDR2 SQIVND, per germline (reference sequence). The CDR3 region has the DNA TGTGCCAGTAGTATTCAGGCAGGGGGGTTGAGTGAGCAGTTCTTC. It codes for CASSIQAGGLSEQFF.